This is a list of T cell receptor beta chains from one sample in a study of control samples from healthy donors and cancer patients. Sequencing used immunoSEQ multiplex PCR; TCRdb keeps in-frame clones, though not all of them. This table holds some 140,000 clones, around nine tenths found once. Sequencing input: blood. These receptor sequences come from a man aged 25-45 years in good health. Both conserved end residues are part of each CDR3. Fields, in order: V gene, D gene, J gene, clone size, CDR3 protein, CDR3 DNA. A D gene is named only where the DNA matches it firmly. Clone size, where shown, is once, few, many, or a class for clones that have expanded.

TRBV11-3,-,TRBJ2-2,-,CASSLATEGTGELFF,TGTGCCAGCAGCTTGGCGACCGAGGGAACCGGGGAGCTGTTTTTT
TRBV28,-,TRBJ2-7,-,CASRLDGPYEQYF,TGTGCCAGCAGGTTGGACGGTCCCTACGAGCAGTACTTC
TRBV11-3,-,TRBJ2-7,once,CASSSPRSYEQYF,TGTGCCAGCAGCTCCCCCCGATCCTACGAGCAGTACTTC
TRBV6-5,TRBD1,TRBJ1-1,-,CASRVTGGNTEAFF,TGTGCCAGCAGGGTAACAGGGGGGAACACTGAAGCTTTCTTT
TRBV9,-,TRBJ2-2,-,CASSPRVSGELFF,TGTGCCAGCAGCCCCAGGGTCTCCGGGGAGCTGTTTTTT
TRBV5-1,-,TRBJ1-5,-,CASSLLKNREEDQPQHF,TGCGCCAGCAGCTTGTTAAAGAACAGGGAAGAGGATCAGCCCCAGCATTTT
TRBV18,-,TRBJ1-3,-,CASSPKTEAGNTIYF,TGTGCCAGCTCCCCTAAGACAGAGGCCGGAAACACCATATATTTT
TRBV28,-,TRBJ2-7,-,CASQVSGSSYEQYF,TGTGCCTCCCAAGTCAGCGGTAGCTCCTACGAGCAGTACTTC
TRBV6-5,-,TRBJ1-3,once,CASGPGRVSGNTIYF,TGTGCCAGCGGCCCGGGCCGAGTCTCTGGAAACACCATATATTTT
TRBV6-5,TRBD1,TRBJ1-1,-,CASSLAGTEFFF,TGTGCCAGCAGTTTAGCCGGGACAGAGTTTTTCTTT
TRBV28,-,TRBJ1-2,few,CASRVPLANYGYTF,TGTGCCAGCAGGGTTCCATTAGCTAACTATGGCTACACCTTC
TRBV7-3,-,TRBJ2-5,-,CASSLRPGRSMETQYF,TGTGCCAGCAGCTTAAGGCCAGGGAGGTCGATGGAGACCCAGTACTTC
TRBV7-3,-,TRBJ1-5,few,CASSFRGCRGPGADNQPQHF,TGTGCCAGCAGCTTTAGGGGTTGCAGGGGCCCTGGGGCAGACAATCAGCCCCAGCATTTT
TRBV24-1,TRBD2,TRBJ2-1,-,CATSGRGMASGRGYNEQFF,TGTGCCACCAGTGGACGGGGGATGGCTAGCGGGAGGGGGTACAATGAGCAGTTCTTC
TRBV6-5,-,TRBJ1-2,-,CASSRDYGYTF,TGTGCCAGCAGTCGAGACTATGGCTACACCTTC
TRBV7-2,TRBD1,TRBJ1-2,-,CASSSRDRAGYTF,TGTGCCAGCAGCTCCCGGGACAGGGCTGGCTACACCTTC
TRBV7-9,TRBD2,TRBJ2-2,-,CASSLVGLVNTGELFF,TGTGCCAGCAGCTTAGTCGGACTAGTGAACACCGGGGAGCTGTTTTTT
TRBV19,-,TRBJ2-4,-,CASSIAAAKNIQYF,TGTGCCAGTAGTATCGCAGCGGCCAAAAACATTCAGTACTTC
TRBV21-1,-,TRBJ1-5,-,CASSKEVDSNQPQHF,TGTGCCAGCAGCAAAGAAGTGGATAGCAATCAGCCCCAGCATTTT
TRBV5-3,TRBD1,TRBJ1-5,-,CARSLVGGIGNQPQHF,TGTGCCAGAAGCTTGGTAGGGGGCATAGGTAATCAGCCCCAGCATTTT
TRBV24-1,-,TRBJ2-7,once,CATSEPGAREQYF,TGTGCCACCAGTGAACCCGGGGCGAGGGAGCAGTACTTC
TRBV28,-,TRBJ1-1,-,CASRYLSGSTEAFF,TGTGCCAGCAGGTATTTGTCGGGCAGCACTGAAGCTTTCTTT
TRBV5-1,TRBD1,TRBJ1-6,-,CASSVDRRSPLHF,TGCGCCAGCAGCGTGGACAGGCGTTCACCCCTCCACTTT
TRBV3-1/TRBV3-2,-,TRBJ2-5,-,CASSQDSGKGETQYF,TGTGCCAGCAGCCAAGATTCCGGGAAGGGAGAGACCCAGTACTTC
TRBV19,-,TRBJ1-2,-,CASSAKWGYGYTF,TGTGCCAGTAGCGCCAAGTGGGGCTATGGCTACACCTTC
TRBV6-6,-,TRBJ1-4,-,CASSPNSWGAANEKLFF,TGTGCCAGCAGTCCCAACTCCTGGGGGGCAGCTAATGAAAAACTGTTTTTT
TRBV19,-,TRBJ1-3,once,CASSRRSSGNTIYF,TGTGCCAGTAGTCGACGAAGCTCTGGAAACACCATATATTTT
TRBV12-5,-,TRBJ2-1,-,CASGPGDRYEQFF,TGTGCTAGTGGTCCCGGGGACCGGTATGAGCAGTTCTTC
TRBV30,TRBD2,TRBJ2-1,-,CAWSVGTSGSNEQFF,TGTGCCTGGAGTGTAGGGACTAGCGGGAGTAATGAGCAGTTCTTC
TRBV7-2,-,TRBJ2-2,-,CASSLLYHTGELFF,TGTGCCAGCAGCTTGCTATATCACACCGGGGAGCTGTTTTTT
TRBV7-6,TRBD2,TRBJ2-2,-,CASSVVGLAGPTGELFF,TGTGCCAGCAGCGTGGTGGGACTAGCGGGACCGACCGGGGAGCTGTTTTTT
TRBV18,TRBD2,TRBJ2-7,-,CASSPPGLAGPKQYF,TGTGCCAGCTCCCCACCCGGACTAGCGGGGCCAAAGCAGTACTTC
TRBV7-9,-,TRBJ2-7,-,CASRSVSDEQYF,TGTGCCAGCAGATCGGTTTCAGACGAGCAGTACTTC
TRBV7-6,TRBD2,TRBJ2-7,-,CASSLEAGGPYEQYF,TGTGCCAGCAGCTTAGAAGCGGGAGGGCCGTACGAGCAGTACTTC
TRBV11-2,-,TRBJ2-7,-,CASSLEATENYEQYF,TGTGCCAGCAGCTTAGAGGCGACAGAAAACTACGAGCAGTACTTC
TRBV3-1/TRBV3-2,-,TRBJ1-5,-,CASSHGSGAQHF,TGTGCCAGCAGCCATGGGTCCGGGGCCCAGCATTTT
TRBV27,TRBD1,TRBJ1-2,-,CASRSGTGYGYTF,TGTGCCAGCAGATCCGGGACAGGCTATGGCTACACCTTC
TRBV4-1,TRBD2,TRBJ2-2,-,CASSQQRGWGLADAGELFF,TGCGCCAGCAGCCAGCAACGGGGTTGGGGACTAGCGGATGCCGGGGAGCTGTTTTTT
TRBV13,-,TRBJ2-2,once,CASSPQGGPSTNTGELFF,TGTGCCAGCAGCCCCCAGGGGGGCCCCTCGACGAACACCGGGGAGCTGTTTTTT
TRBV15,TRBD2,TRBJ2-1,-,CATKRGLADNGEQFF,TGTGCCACAAAACGCGGGCTAGCGGACAATGGTGAGCAGTTCTTC
TRBV7-9,-,TRBJ2-3,-,CASSLQGTDTQYF,TGTGCCAGCAGCTTACAGGGCACAGATACGCAGTATTTT
TRBV27,-,TRBJ2-3,-,CASSFDTVTDTQYF,TGTGCCAGCAGTTTTGATACGGTGACAGATACGCAGTATTTT
TRBV29-1,-,TRBJ2-7,-,CSVDFGHASEQYF,TGCAGCGTTGACTTCGGACATGCGTCCGAGCAGTACTTC
TRBV16,TRBD1,TRBJ1-5,-,CASSRTRDRISNQPQHF,TGTGCCAGCAGCCGAACCCGGGACAGGATTAGCAATCAGCCCCAGCATTTT
TRBV6-4,-,TRBJ1-1,-,CASKPTQGMNTEAFF,TGTGCCAGCAAGCCCACCCAGGGGATGAACACTGAAGCTTTCTTT
TRBV28,TRBD1,TRBJ1-6,-,CASRGAGQGNSPLHF,TGTGCCAGCAGGGGGGCGGGACAGGGGAATTCACCCCTCCACTTT
TRBV5-1,-,TRBJ1-3,-,CASSGGLSGNTIYF,TGCGCCAGCAGCGGCGGACTCTCTGGAAACACCATATATTTT
TRBV7-8,-,TRBJ2-4,once,CASSLYAGGKYF,TGTGCCAGCAGCTTATACGCAGGGGGGAAGTACTTC
TRBV9,-,TRBJ2-1,-,CASSPDPLKKTYNEQFF,TGTGCCAGCAGCCCCGACCCCTTAAAAAAAACCTACAATGAGCAGTTCTTC
TRBV30,-,TRBJ1-1,-,CAWSVGRPNTEAFF,TGTGCCTGGAGTGTAGGTAGGCCGAACACTGAAGCTTTCTTT
TRBV7-6,-,TRBJ2-7,-,CASASQPKVMGIGYEQYF,TGTGCCAGCGCCAGCCAGCCGAAGGTGATGGGGATAGGCTACGAGCAGTACTTC
TRBV15,TRBD2,TRBJ2-7,-,CATSTRLAGLHEQYF,TGTGCCACCAGCACCCGACTAGCGGGACTCCACGAGCAGTACTTC
TRBV6-1,-,TRBJ1-4,-,CASSEGWRGEKLFF,TGTGCCAGCAGTGAAGGGTGGAGGGGGGAAAAACTGTTTTTT
TRBV10-3,TRBD1,TRBJ1-6,few,CAISDEGGLVSPLHF,TGTGCCATCAGTGATGAAGGGGGCTTGGTTTCACCCCTCCACTTT
TRBV12-3/TRBV12-4,-,TRBJ1-1,-,CASQGHPNTEAFF,TGTGCCAGCCAAGGACATCCGAACACTGAAGCTTTCTTT
TRBV11-3,-,TRBJ2-1,-,CASSLMSSVAYNEQFF,TGTGCCAGCAGCTTAATGTCAAGCGTCGCCTACAATGAGCAGTTCTTC